These 25 T cell receptor beta chains share one sample of origin, sequenced in a study of T cells after yellow fever vaccination. TCRdb itself ran the 5' RACE reads through MiXCR, one entry per CDR3 protein. The sample includes 500,000 to 550,000 distinct CDR3 sequences, 20% to 25% seen only once; the top ten take about 16%. Specimen: PBMCs, collected roughly 20 days after the first yellow fever vaccination. The receptors derive from a man between 18 and 35 years old who received the YFV17D yellow fever vaccine.

This clonotype was observed a handful of times. The chain has TRBV24-1 and TRBJ2-3; either TRBD1 or TRBD2 may fit D (5 bases each). Trimming removed 5 bases from V and 1 base from J, with 21 bases in between. The length of the CDR3 is 18 residues. Germline loops: CDR1 KGHDR, CDR2 SFDVKD. In nucleotides, the CDR3 is TGTGCCACCAGTGGGGGGAATCCAGGGTTGTTTGGCACAGATACGCAGTATTTT. This encodes CATSGGNPGLFGTDTQYF.

This clonotype was seen only a few times. The rearrangement joins TRBV5-5 to TRBJ2-7; D is possibly TRBD2 (7 bases). The CDR3 length is 15 residues. Germline CDR1 reads SGHKS; CDR2 reads YYEKEE (reference sequence). The V end lost 3 bases, the J end lost 0 bases, and 13 bases lay between the germline ends. The DNA of the CDR3 is TGTGCCAGCAGCTCGGGGGGCCCGAGCTCCTACGAGCAGTACTTC. Amino acid sequence: CASSSGGPSSYEQYF.

The rearrangement uses TRBV7-2 and TRBJ2-7; TRBD1 or TRBD2 may be the D gene (6 bases each). CDR1 SGHTA and CDR2 FQGNSA come from the germline V gene. The CDR3 is made up of 13 amino acids. The germline V and J ends were trimmed by 5 bases and 2 bases, with 10 bases remaining between them. The CDR3 DNA follows: TGTGCCAGCAGCGCCCGGGGGCCCTACGAGCAGTACTTC. Amino acids: CASSARGPYEQYF.

This chain links TRBV6-1 with TRBJ2-7, with 7 positions matching TRBD1. Germline V gene sequence: CDR1 MNHNS, CDR2 SASEGT. This CDR3 has 16 amino acids. V gave up 3 bases and J gave up 3 bases; unmatched junction bases: 11. CDR3 loop: CASSEDRFLKYYEQYF. The DNA for the CDR3 is TGTGCCAGCAGTGAGGACAGGTTTCTCAAATACTACGAGCAGTACTTC.

This clonotype was detected only a few times. The genes are TRBV4-1 and TRBJ2-7, with D possibly matching TRBD2 (7 bases). The germline V gene encodes CDR1 MGHRA and CDR2 YSYEKL. The CDR3 extends over 14 amino acids. Trimming cost V 4 bases and J 5 bases, with 15 bases left between them. CDR3 sequence: CASSLRGGTNEQYF. The CDR3 nucleotides are TGCGCCAGCAGCCTTCGAGGGGGGACTAACGAGCAGTACTTC.

The chain uses TRBV29-1 and TRBJ1-2; TRBD1 agrees at 7 bases. Losses at the gene ends were 2 bases for V and 4 bases for J; bases not matched to a gene: 4. The germline gives CDR1 SQVTM, CDR2 ANQGSEA. The length of the CDR3 is 13 residues. CDR3 protein: CSVELPGGYGYTF. The CDR3 DNA follows: TGCAGCGTTGAACTCCCAGGGGGCTATGGCTACACCTTC. Full variable domain (outside the CDR3, taken from reference TRBV29-1 and TRBJ1-2): SAVISQKPSRDICQRGTSLTIQCQVDSQVTMMFWYRQQPGQSLTLIATANQGSEATYESGFVIDKFPISRPNLTFSTLTVSNMSPEDSSIYLCSVELPGGYGYTFGSGTRLTVV.

This clonotype was counted only a few times. V is TRBV4-3 and J is TRBJ1-3; TRBD1 aligns across 7 bases. In germline, CDR1 is LGHNA, CDR2 YSLEER. The length of the CDR3 is 17 residues. With 0 bases clipped from V and 0 bases from J, the junction kept 5 bases outside the gene matches. CDR3 nucleotide sequence: TGCGCCAGCAGCCAAGAGCGGGACAGCGGCTCTGGAAACACCATATATTTT. It yields the protein CASSQERDSGSGNTIYF.

In DNA form, the CDR3 reads TGTGCCAGCAGTTTCGGGCTCTTTTACGAGCAGTACTTC. Its protein product is CASSFGLFYEQYF. The V gene is TRBV12-3 or TRBV12-4, the J gene TRBJ2-7; the D is unclear. The V end lost 3 bases, the J end lost 4 bases, and 10 bases lay between the germline ends. This CDR3 spans 13 amino acids.

The chain joins TRBV6-5 to TRBJ2-5, with TRBD2 identical over 7 bases. CDR3 length equals 15 residues. Per germline, CDR1 MNHEY and CDR2 SVGAGI. Unmatched junction bases numbered 7, after V lost 0 bases and J lost 6 bases. CDR3 loop: CASSYSPWEGKTQYF. CDR3 nucleotide sequence: TGTGCCAGCAGTTACTCTCCCTGGGAGGGGAAGACCCAGTACTTC.

This sequence joins TRBV7-2 and TRBJ1-2; the D gene is possibly TRBD1 (5 bases). This CDR3 region has 15 residues. V dropped 0 bases and J dropped 9 bases, with 17 bases sitting between them. Germline CDR1 and CDR2: SGHTA and FQGNSA. The CDR3 bases are TGTGCCAGCAGCTTAGCCGCGTTGGGGGGAGACAGCTACACCTTC. It translates to CASSLAALGGDSYTF.

This clonotype was observed a handful of times. This chain connects TRBV3-1 to TRBJ2-2, with D perhaps TRBD2 (6 bases). Germline V lookup: CDR1 LGHDT, CDR2 YNNKEL (reference sequence). The CDR3 covers 14 residues. With 0 bases removed from V and 6 bases from J, the gap between germline ends came to 8 bases. The CDR3 coding sequence is TGTGCCAGCAGCCAAGACGGGGGTTCCGGGGAGCTGTTTTTT. This gives the protein CASSQDGGSGELFF.

The sample holds a few counts of this clonotype. The rearrangement links TRBV29-1 to TRBJ2-1; 11 nucleotides align to TRBD1. Germline CDR1 and CDR2: SQVTM and ANQGSEA. Trimming at V came to 8 bases and at J to 2 bases, leaving 5 bases not matched to a gene. The CDR3 sequence is 14 residues long. CDR3 sequence (DNA): TGCAGCTTGGAGGACAGGGGGCCCTACAATGAGCAGTTCTTC. It is translated as CSLEDRGPYNEQFF.

The rearrangement links TRBV20-1 to TRBJ2-4, with D perhaps matching TRBD2 (5 bases). Trimming left V 5 bases short and J 0 bases short, with 14 bases between. CDR1 and CDR2 from the germline V gene are DFQATT and SNEGSKA (reference sequence). The CDR3 contains 15 residues. DNA of the CDR3: TGCAGTGCTGCTCGTGGGAGAGTAGCCAAAAACATTCAGTACTTC. Translation: CSAARGRVAKNIQYF.

This clonotype was found many times. The genes are TRBV12-3 or TRBV12-4 and TRBJ2-2; possible D gene TRBD2, 6 bases. The CDR3 consists of 15 residues. Deletions cut 5 bases from V and 2 bases from J, with 12 bases between. The CDR3 loop reads CASSDGTFNTGELFF. CDR3 bases: TGTGCCAGCAGTGACGGGACTTTCAACACCGGGGAGCTGTTTTTT.

This clonotype has just a few counts. The J gene is TRBJ2-1, the V gene TRBV4-3; the D gene is possibly TRBD1 (6 bases). The CDR3 has 17 residues. Trimming removed 1 base from V and 4 bases from J, with 17 bases in between. Germline loops: CDR1 LGHNA, CDR2 YSLEER. In DNA form, the CDR3 reads TGCGCCAGCAGCCAAGGGCCCGAGGGCAGGGGTTACAATGAGCAGTTCTTC. It codes for CASSQGPEGRGYNEQFF.

This chain joins TRBV20-1 and TRBJ2-2; D is possibly TRBD2 (6 bases). The V gene's germline CDR1 is DFQATT and CDR2 SNEGSKA (reference sequence). This CDR3 region has 15 residues. V dropped 0 bases and J dropped 5 bases, with 13 bases sitting between them. CDR3 DNA: TGCAGTGCTAGAGATCCTAGCGAAGGAACCGGGGAGCTGTTTTTT. As protein: CSARDPSEGTGELFF.

This chain links TRBV4-2 with TRBJ2-7, with no clear D. This CDR3 is 12 amino acids long. CDR1 is LGHNA and CDR2 is YNFKEQ in the germline V gene. V was cut by 3 bases and J by 5 bases, with 8 bases left in between. CDR3 sequence (DNA): TGTGCCAGCAGCCACGTTCAGCACGAGCAGTACGTC. Translated: CASSHVQHEQYV.

This clonotype has more than one count but fewer than ten. The chain carries TRBV6-5 and TRBJ2-1, with D unclear. The CDR3 is made up of 12 amino acids. V lost 8 bases, J lost 6 bases, and 11 bases lay in between. Germline V CDR1 and CDR2: MNHEY, SVGAGI. The CDR3 spells CASGVASNEQFF. In nucleotides, the CDR3 is TGTGCCAGCGGAGTAGCCTCCAATGAGCAGTTCTTC.

This clonotype was counted a few times. This rearrangement joins TRBV20-1 to TRBJ2-1, with D possibly being TRBD1 or TRBD2 (5 bases each). The germline gives CDR1 DFQATT, CDR2 SNEGSKA (reference sequence). This CDR3 contains 15 residues. The V end lost 2 bases, the J end lost 2 bases, and 13 bases lay between the germline ends. CDR3 in amino acids: CSARPDRGAYNEQFF. DNA of the CDR3: TGCAGTGCTAGACCCGACCGAGGGGCCTACAATGAGCAGTTCTTC.

The gene calls are TRBV2 and TRBJ2-5; no clear D gene. CDR1 is SNHLY, CDR2 FYNNEI, per germline. The V end lost 8 bases, the J end lost 5 bases, and 12 bases lay between the germline ends. CDR3 length: 12 residues. The CDR3 reads CASGPSWETQYF. CDR3 DNA: TGTGCCAGCGGGCCCAGCTGGGAGACCCAGTACTTC.

This clonotype was seen only a few times. This rearrangement joins TRBV4-3 to TRBJ2-1, with TRBD1 matching 9 bases. The germline gives CDR1 LGHNA, CDR2 YSLEER. This CDR3 has 15 residues. The V and J ends lost 1 base and 7 bases, in that order; junction bases with no gene match: 5. The CDR3: CASSQGTGARNEQFF. DNA for the CDR3: TGCGCCAGCAGCCAAGGGACAGGGGCACGGAATGAGCAGTTCTTC.

The chain has TRBV5-1 and TRBJ2-7; D is perhaps TRBD1 (5 bases). Trimming stripped 4 bases from V and 5 bases from J, with 16 bases between. Looked up from germline, CDR1 is SGHRS and CDR2 is YFSETQ. The CDR3 has 14 residues. The CDR3 DNA reads as TGCGCCAGCAGCCGATTCCAGGGCGGCGACGAGCAGTACTTC. It yields the protein CASSRFQGGDEQYF.

This clonotype was picked up many times. This rearrangement joins TRBV12-3 or TRBV12-4 to TRBJ2-7; D remains ambiguous. Trimming shortened V by 0 bases and J by 3 bases, and 3 bases separated the two germline ends. This CDR3 is 12 amino acids long. The DNA of the CDR3 is TGTGCCAGCAGTTTAGCCCACTACGAGCAGTACTTC. This codes for CASSLAHYEQYF.

The chain is built from TRBV7-9 and TRBJ2-5; no definite D call. This CDR3 spans 11 amino acids. The V end lost 5 bases, the J end lost 7 bases, and 8 bases lay between the germline ends. Looked up from germline, CDR1 is SEHNR and CDR2 is FQNEAQ (reference sequence). CDR3 nucleotide sequence: TGTGCCAGCAGCACATCAAGGACCCAGTACTTC. Protein sequence: CASSTSRTQYF.

This clonotype was seen more than once but under ten times. The V gene is TRBV7-2, the J gene TRBJ2-2, with D possibly being TRBD2 (7 bases). The CDR3 contains 14 residues. Germline CDR1 is SGHTA and CDR2 is FQGNSA. V was shortened by 6 bases and J by 6 bases, with 14 bases between the two germline ends. The CDR3 region is CASSLQGGAGELFF. CDR3 DNA sequence: TGTGCCAGCAGTTTACAGGGAGGGGCCGGGGAGCTGTTTTTT.